This TCR beta chain was recorded in a study of cytomegalovirus exposure and HLA in healthy donors. In the PCR, 60 Vbeta and 13 Jbeta primers were used. TCRdb's table, derived via immunoSEQ multiplex PCR, lists solely in-frame clones and lacks some. This table has 80,000 to 100,000 clones, about 81% appearing once. The clonotype was recovered from a man younger than 35 in good health and CMV-seropositive. Material for sequencing was PBMCs.

The CDR3 DNA is TGCGCCAGCAGCCAAGATAACCCCGGACTGAACTACGAGCAGTACTTC. Its translation is CASSQDNPGLNYEQYF. The rearrangement joins TRBV4-1 to TRBJ2-7; D possibly corresponds to TRBD2 (5 bases). The CDR3 spans 16 residues. Germline-derived CDR1 and CDR2 are MGHRA and YSYEKL. Trimming took 0 bases from V and 3 from J, leaving 15 bases between them.